The rows below give T cell receptor beta chains drawn from one sample of a study of CXCR3-negative and CXCR3-positive naive CD8 T cells. For each CDR3 protein, TCRdb gives one entry from its re-call of the 5' RACE reads, without DNA. This listing includes 60,000 to 65,000 distinct CDR3 sequences. The sample was naive CXCR3+ CD8+ T cells from blood. Every receptor here comes from a human donor in good health. Some clones in this sample may be carry-over from other donors' samples. CDR3s include the opening cysteine and the closing phenylalanine or tryptophan.

J gene	V gene	CDR3 protein
TRBJ1-1	TRBV7-6	CASSLAGLEAFF
TRBJ2-3	TRBV9	CASSVLAGSYTDTQYF
TRBJ2-4	TRBV28	CASSFGGPKNIQYF
TRBJ1-2	TRBV18	CASSLRQYQFNYGYTF
TRBJ2-1	TRBV24-1	CATSEGARGSYNEQFF
TRBJ1-1	TRBV6-6	CASSYREWGASARTEAFF
TRBJ2-1	TRBV6-5	CASSYGNEQFF
TRBJ2-7	TRBV7-6	CASSLGITGQTYEQYF
TRBJ2-3	TRBV11-2	CASSLGRGATGGLWLGDTQYF
TRBJ2-7	TRBV27	CASRHRGRYEQYF
TRBJ2-1	TRBV23-1	CASSQSPGESWGDNEQFF
TRBJ2-5	TRBV5-6	CASSLQETQYF
TRBJ2-5	TRBV7-6	CASSPFGGSEPQYF
TRBJ1-2	TRBV6-5	CASSYSSGSDYGYTF
TRBJ1-2	TRBV19	CASRSRPYGYTF
TRBJ1-5	TRBV7-8	CASSLYPRSNQPQHF
TRBJ2-1	TRBV7-9	CASSPRPTGQAYNEQFF
TRBJ1-1	TRBV7-6	CASSLDENTEAFF
TRBJ2-4	TRBV7-8	CASSTMTGRAKNIQYF
TRBJ1-1	TRBV7-3	CASSLLTGGEAFF
TRBJ2-1	TRBV7-3	CASSLIAGGTYNEQFF
TRBJ1-2	TRBV29-1	CSVEVTGPYGYTF
TRBJ1-1	TRBV29-1	CSFPEGTEAFF
TRBJ1-5	TRBV5-1	CASSTPTAVFCSNQPQHF
TRBJ2-5	TRBV7-6	CASSESGEPPQETQYF